This T cell receptor (beta chain) emerged from a study of beta chain features in type 1 diabetes. Study overall: No patient-donor differences in age, gender, total cells or subset yield.

One heparinised draw of blood, averaging roughly 120 mL, came from each donor. V shed 5 bases, J shed 2 bases, and the junction held 9 bases outside the gene matches. Germline V lookup: CDR1 SGHAT, CDR2 FQNNGV. CDR3 length: 17 residues. Study findings and constraints: These data did not resolve whether HLA type affects TCRB rearrangement. Compared to healthy donors, patients appeared to have naive, central memory and Treg TCRB repertoires that were more alike.

Isolated RNA was reverse transcribed in full, so expressed TCRB transcripts were sequenced. Clones were read by immunoSEQ multiplex PCR, and TCRdb kept only the in-frame ones, dropping some. Altogether 150,000 to 190,000 clones are present, less than 9.5% being singletons, with the ten largest covering about 0.6%. The table lists this clone with a few counts. Its antigen remains unknown. The chain recombines TRBV11-2 with TRBJ2-4, with 10 positions matching TRBD2. This TCR was sampled from a man aged 18 to 35 in good health. The sequenced sample was central memory CD4+ T cells from blood. The CDR3 DNA reads TGTGCCAGCAGCCAAGATCCTAGCGGGGGAACCAAAAACATTCAGTACTTC. This gives the protein CASSQDPSGGTKNIQYF.